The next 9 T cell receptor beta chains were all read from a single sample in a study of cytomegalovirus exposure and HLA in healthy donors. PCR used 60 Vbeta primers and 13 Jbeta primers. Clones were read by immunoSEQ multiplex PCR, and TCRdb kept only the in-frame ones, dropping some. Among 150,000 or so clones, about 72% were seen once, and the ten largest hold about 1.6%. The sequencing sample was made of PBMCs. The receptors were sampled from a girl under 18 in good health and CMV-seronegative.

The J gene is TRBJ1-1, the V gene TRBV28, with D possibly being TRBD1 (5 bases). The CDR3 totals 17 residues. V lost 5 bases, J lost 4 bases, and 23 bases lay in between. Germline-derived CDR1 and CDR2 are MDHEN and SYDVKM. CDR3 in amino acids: CASSPYDTRRGVTEAFF. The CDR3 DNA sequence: TGTGCCAGCAGTCCGTACGACACCCGGCGGGGGGTCACTGAAGCTTTCTTT.

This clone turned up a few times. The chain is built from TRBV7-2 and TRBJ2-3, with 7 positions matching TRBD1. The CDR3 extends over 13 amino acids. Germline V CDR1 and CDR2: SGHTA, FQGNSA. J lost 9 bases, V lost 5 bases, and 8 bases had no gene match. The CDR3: CASSSNRGRTQYF. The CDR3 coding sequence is TGTGCCAGCAGCAGCAACAGGGGCAGGACGCAGTATTTT. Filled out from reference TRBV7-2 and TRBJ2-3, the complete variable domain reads GAGVSQSPSNKVTEKGKDVELRCDPISGHTALYWYRQSLGQGLEFLIYFQGNSAPDKSGLPSDRFSAERTGGSVSTLTIQRTQQEDSAVYLCASSSNRGRTQYFGPGTRLTVL.

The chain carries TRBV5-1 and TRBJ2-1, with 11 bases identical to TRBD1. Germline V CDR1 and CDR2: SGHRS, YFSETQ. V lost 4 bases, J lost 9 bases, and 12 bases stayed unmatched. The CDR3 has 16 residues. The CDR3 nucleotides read TGCGCCAGCAGCCCCGGACAGGGGGCTTTTTTAAGTGAGCAGTTCTTC. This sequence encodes CASSPGQGAFLSEQFF. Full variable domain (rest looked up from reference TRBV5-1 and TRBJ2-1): KAGVTQTPRYLIKTRGQQVTLSCSPISGHRSVSWYQQTPGQGLQFLFEYFSETQRNKGNFPGRFSGRQFSNSRSEMNVSTLELGDSALYLCASSPGQGAFLSEQFFGPGTRLTVL.

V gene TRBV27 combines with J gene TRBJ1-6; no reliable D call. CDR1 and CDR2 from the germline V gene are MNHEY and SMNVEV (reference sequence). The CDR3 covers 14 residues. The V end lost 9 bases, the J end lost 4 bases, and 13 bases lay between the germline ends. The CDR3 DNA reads TGTGCCAGTCGGACTCAACCTTATAATTCACCCCTCCACTTT. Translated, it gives CASRTQPYNSPLHF.

The CDR3 spells CASSLGVTSGDAQYF. The DNA of the CDR3 is TGTGCCAGCAGCTTGGGGGTAACTAGCGGCGATGCGCAGTATTTT. This chain uses TRBV11-2 with TRBJ2-3; 8 nucleotides align to TRBD2. Germline V gene data show CDR1 as SGHAT and CDR2 as FQNNGV. Trimming removed 3 bases from V and 10 bases from J; junction bases left unmatched: 12. The CDR3 covers 15 residues.

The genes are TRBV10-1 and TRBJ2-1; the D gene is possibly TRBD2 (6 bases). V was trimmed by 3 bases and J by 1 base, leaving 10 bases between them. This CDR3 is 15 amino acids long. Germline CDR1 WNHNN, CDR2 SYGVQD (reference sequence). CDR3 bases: TGCGCCAGCAGTGAATCTGCGGGGTCCTACAATGAGCAGTTCTTC. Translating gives CASSESAGSYNEQFF.

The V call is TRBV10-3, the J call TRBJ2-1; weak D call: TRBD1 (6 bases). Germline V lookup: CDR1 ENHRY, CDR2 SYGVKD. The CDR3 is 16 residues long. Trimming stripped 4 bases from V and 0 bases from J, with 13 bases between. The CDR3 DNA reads TGTGCCATCAGTGCCCGACAGGAAAGCTCCTACAATGAGCAGTTCTTC. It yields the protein CAISARQESSYNEQFF.

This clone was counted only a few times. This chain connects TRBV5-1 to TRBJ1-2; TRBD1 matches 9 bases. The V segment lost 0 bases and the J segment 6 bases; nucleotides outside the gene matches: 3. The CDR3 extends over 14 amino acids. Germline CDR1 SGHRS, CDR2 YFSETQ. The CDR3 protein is CASSLGGQGNGYTF. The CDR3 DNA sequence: TGCGCCAGCAGCTTGGGTGGACAGGGGAATGGCTACACCTTC.

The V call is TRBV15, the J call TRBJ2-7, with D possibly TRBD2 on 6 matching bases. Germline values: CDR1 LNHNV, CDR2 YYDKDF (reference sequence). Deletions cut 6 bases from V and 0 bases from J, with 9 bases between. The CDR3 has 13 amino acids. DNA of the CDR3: TGTGCCACCAGGGGGGGTCTCTCCTACGAGCAGTACTTC. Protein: CATRGGLSYEQYF.